These T cell receptor beta chains were read from a single sample in a study of cytomegalovirus exposure and HLA in healthy donors. The method was immunoSEQ multiplex PCR; TCRdb's version includes in-frame clones alone and lacks a portion of them. The sample has about 160,000 clones, 80% seen once. Sample: PBMCs. These receptors were taken from a human donor in good health. Each CDR3 is given with its conserved first and last residue. The D gene is left open where the match is weak. Expanded clones get a size class; other rows say once, few or many, or leave the size out.

D: .; size: once; J: TRBJ1-4; V: TRBV7-9; DNA: TGTGCCAGCAGCCCGCGGGCCTGGGGTGAGAAACTGTTTTTT; CDR3: CASSPRAWGEKLFF
D: .; size: .; J: TRBJ1-4; V: TRBV4-3; DNA: TGCGCCAGCAGCTTACTTTACGGGGGAACTAATGAAAAACTGTTTTTT; CDR3: CASSLLYGGTNEKLFF
D: .; size: few; J: TRBJ2-1; V: TRBV7-2; DNA: TGTGCCAGCAGTCAATATACGAAAACTTACGTGGACAATGAGCAGTTCTTC; CDR3: CASSQYTKTYVDNEQFF
D: .; size: .; J: TRBJ1-4; V: TRBV5-1; DNA: TGCGCCAGCAGCTTGGAATTAGTGAGAGAGAGCCGAAAGAATGAAAAACTGTTTTTT; CDR3: CASSLELVRESRKNEKLFF
D: .; size: .; J: TRBJ1-2; V: TRBV4-3; DNA: TGCGCCAGCAGCCAAGATAGGGCAGGGTCGTATGGCTACCCCTTC; CDR3: CASSQDRAGSYGYPF
D: .; size: .; J: TRBJ2-7; V: TRBV6-6; DNA: TGTGCCAGCAGCCCTAAATCCTACGAGCAGTACTTC; CDR3: CASSPKSYEQYF
D: .; size: .; J: TRBJ2-1; V: TRBV27; DNA: TGTGCCAGCAGTTTAGTTAGGAGCCGATACTACAATGAGCAGTTCTTC; CDR3: CASSLVRSRYYNEQFF
D: .; size: .; J: TRBJ1-3; V: TRBV6-1; DNA: TGTGCCAGCAGTATTGACAGAACTGGAAACACCATATATTTT; CDR3: CASSIDRTGNTIYF
D: .; size: few; J: TRBJ2-2; V: TRBV7-6; DNA: TGTGCCAGCAGCTTAATGGCGGGGACCACCGGGGAGCTGTTTTTT; CDR3: CASSLMAGTTGELFF
D: TRBD1; size: .; J: TRBJ1-6; V: TRBV28; DNA: TGTGCCAGCAGTTTATTTGGGACAGGTGCTTCACCCCTCCACTTT; CDR3: CASSLFGTGASPLHF
D: .; size: .; J: TRBJ1-2; V: TRBV7-2; DNA: TGTGCCAGCAGCTTGGGTGGGGAAGGGAGTGGCTACACCTTC; CDR3: CASSLGGEGSGYTF
D: .; size: .; J: TRBJ1-6; V: TRBV7-8; DNA: TGTGCCAGCAGCGAACAAGGGGGAAATTCACCCCTCCACTTT; CDR3: CASSEQGGNSPLHF
D: .; size: few; J: TRBJ1-1; V: TRBV5-1; DNA: TGCGCCAGCAGCGACGGACAGAGAAACACTGAAGCTTTCTTT; CDR3: CASSDGQRNTEAFF
D: .; size: .; J: TRBJ2-6; V: TRBV7-9; DNA: TGTGCCACCCAACGGGGCTCTGGGGCCAACGTCCTGACTTTC; CDR3: CATQRGSGANVLTF
D: TRBD2; size: .; J: TRBJ2-1; V: TRBV4-3; DNA: TGCGCCAGCAGCCAAGAAACCGGGGGGTACAATGAGCAGTTCTTC; CDR3: CASSQETGGYNEQFF
D: TRBD1; size: few; J: TRBJ2-7; V: TRBV5-4; DNA: TGTGCCAGCAGCTTGGAAGGGGACAGGGGGTCCTACGAGCAGTACTTC; CDR3: CASSLEGDRGSYEQYF
D: .; size: .; J: TRBJ2-6; V: TRBV11-1; DNA: TGTGCCAGCAATTCAGGGGAGTCTGGGGCCAACGTCCTGACTTTC; CDR3: CASNSGESGANVLTF
D: TRBD1; size: few; J: TRBJ2-2; V: TRBV19; DNA: TGTGCCAGTAGAGGACAGGGGGCCGCGTGGGCCGGGGAGCTGTTTTTT; CDR3: CASRGQGAAWAGELFF
D: TRBD1; size: .; J: TRBJ1-1; V: TRBV5-1; DNA: TGCGCCAGCAGCCAGGACAGGACTGAAGCTTTCTTT; CDR3: CASSQDRTEAFF
D: .; size: .; J: TRBJ1-1; V: TRBV19; DNA: TGTGCCACCATTCCCCAGTGGTCGAACACTGAAGCTTTCTTT; CDR3: CATIPQWSNTEAFF
D: .; size: .; J: TRBJ2-1; V: TRBV4-2; DNA: TGTGCCAGCAGCCAAGACCCAGACTCCCCGCCTTCTAATGAGCAGTTCTTC; CDR3: CASSQDPDSPPSNEQFF
D: .; size: .; J: TRBJ2-7; V: TRBV7-2; DNA: TGTGCCAGCAGCCCCCGGGAAGAGGGCTCCTACGAGCAGTACTTC; CDR3: CASSPREEGSYEQYF
D: .; size: few; J: TRBJ1-2; V: TRBV5-6; DNA: TGTGCCAGCAGCTTGTCAAGGGGTGCTGGCTACACCTTC; CDR3: CASSLSRGAGYTF
D: .; size: few; J: TRBJ1-5; V: TRBV7-9; DNA: TGTGCCAGCAGCTTGACTACACGGGGAGAGCCCCAGCATTTT; CDR3: CASSLTTRGEPQHF
D: TRBD1; size: few; J: TRBJ1-1; V: TRBV5-6; DNA: TGTGCCAGCAGCTTGTGGGACAGGTACACTGAAGCTTTCTTT; CDR3: CASSLWDRYTEAFF
D: TRBD2; size: .; J: TRBJ2-2; V: TRBV6-1; DNA: TGTGCAGTACAAGCGGGGGGCCCCGGGGAGCTGTTTTTT; CDR3: CAVQAGGPGELFF
D: TRBD2; size: .; J: TRBJ2-5; V: TRBV5-1; DNA: TGCGCCAGCAGCTTGGGGAGGACTAGCGGGGGGGCTGTGGAGACCCAGTACTTC; CDR3: CASSLGRTSGGAVETQYF
D: .; size: .; J: TRBJ2-7; V: TRBV21-1; DNA: TGTGCCAGCAGAAACCTTACAGGGTGCGAGCAGTACTTC; CDR3: CASRNLTGCEQYF
D: .; size: once; J: TRBJ1-1; V: TRBV5-6; DNA: TGTGCCAGCAGCTCCATAACGACAGGCGCCCGTGAAGCTTTCTTT; CDR3: CASSSITTGAREAFF
D: TRBD1; size: .; J: TRBJ2-7; V: TRBV4-1; DNA: TGCGCCAGCAGCCAAGTCCCTGAGACAGGGTCCTACGAGCAGTACTTC; CDR3: CASSQVPETGSYEQYF
D: TRBD1; size: .; J: TRBJ1-2; V: TRBV19; DNA: TGTGCCAGTAGTAAATTTAGGACAGGGGTTAACTATGGCTACACCTTC; CDR3: CASSKFRTGVNYGYTF
D: TRBD2; size: .; J: TRBJ2-1; V: TRBV4-1; DNA: TGCGCCAGCAGCGGGCGGGGGGGCGTGTACAATGAGCAGTTCTTC; CDR3: CASSGRGGVYNEQFF
D: .; size: .; J: TRBJ2-2; V: TRBV7-6; DNA: TGTGCCAGCAGCTTAGCCATCGTAGAGGCCGGGGAGCTGTTTTTT; CDR3: CASSLAIVEAGELFF
D: .; size: .; J: TRBJ2-3; V: TRBV10-3; DNA: TGTGCCATCGCGGCGTGGACTGCCACAGATACGCAGTATTTT; CDR3: CAIAAWTATDTQYF
D: TRBD2; size: .; J: TRBJ2-5; V: TRBV13; DNA: TGTGCCAGCAGCACGACTAGCGGGGTCGAGACCCAGTACTTC; CDR3: CASSTTSGVETQYF
D: .; size: .; J: TRBJ2-2; V: TRBV6-5; DNA: TGTGCCAGCAGTTACGTCTCCGGGGAGCTGTTTTTT; CDR3: CASSYVSGELFF
D: .; size: once; J: TRBJ2-1; V: TRBV5-1; DNA: TGCGCCAGCAGCTTGCGGGACTACAATGAGCAGTTCTTC; CDR3: CASSLRDYNEQFF
D: TRBD1; size: .; J: TRBJ2-5; V: TRBV10-3; DNA: TGTGCCACCCAAGGGACAGCTGGGGAGACCCAGTACTTC; CDR3: CATQGTAGETQYF
D: .; size: .; J: TRBJ2-1; V: TRBV14; DNA: TGTGCCAGCAGCCAATTGCGGGGGCGTTGGAATGAGCAGTTCTTC; CDR3: CASSQLRGRWNEQFF
D: .; size: .; J: TRBJ1-2; V: TRBV7-9; DNA: TGTGCCAGCAGCTTCGGGCAGGAGGGCTATGGCTACACCTTC; CDR3: CASSFGQEGYGYTF
D: .; size: .; J: TRBJ1-2; V: TRBV5-6; DNA: TGTGCCAGCAGCTACGGACGGGAAGTATACCTTGGCTACACCTTC; CDR3: CASSYGREVYLGYTF
D: .; size: few; J: TRBJ2-7; V: TRBV7-9; DNA: TGTGCCAGCAGCTTAACGGGGAATGGCGAGCAGTACTTC; CDR3: CASSLTGNGEQYF
D: TRBD1; size: .; J: TRBJ2-2; V: TRBV29-1; DNA: TGCAGCGTTGACAACCCGGACAGGGACGGGGAGCTGTTTTTT; CDR3: CSVDNPDRDGELFF
D: TRBD2; size: .; J: TRBJ2-5; V: TRBV7-2; DNA: TGTGCCAGCAGCTTAAGCGGGGGGGCCGTCGGGGAGCAGTACTTC; CDR3: CASSLSGGAVGEQYF
D: TRBD2; size: .; J: TRBJ2-7; V: TRBV5-6; DNA: TGTGCCAGCAGCTTAGGACTAGCGGGGCCCAAGTCCTACGAGCAGTACTTC; CDR3: CASSLGLAGPKSYEQYF
D: TRBD1; size: .; J: TRBJ1-2; V: TRBV19; DNA: TGTGCCAGTAACAATATAATGGGACAGCCCTATGGCTACACCTTC; CDR3: CASNNIMGQPYGYTF
D: .; size: .; J: TRBJ2-2; V: TRBV2; DNA: TGTGCCAGCAGCCTCCCCTACACCGGGGAGCTGTTTTTT; CDR3: CASSLPYTGELFF
D: TRBD1; size: .; J: TRBJ2-7; V: TRBV9; DNA: TGTGCCAGCAGCCCCGGACAGGGCACCTACGAGCAGTACTTC; CDR3: CASSPGQGTYEQYF
D: TRBD2; size: .; J: TRBJ2-1; V: TRBV4-2; DNA: TGTGCCAGCAGCCAAGGGGGAGGACTAGCGGGTTACAATGAGCAGTTCTTC; CDR3: CASSQGGGLAGYNEQFF